Shown below are 17 T cell receptor beta chains from a single sample sequenced in a study of blood T cell repertoires in COVID-19. Some clones are missing from TCRdb's copy, which holds only in-frame ones; the method was immunoSEQ multiplex PCR. The data hold about 340,000 clones, with around 88% observed a single time. Sequenced material: peripheral blood. The receptors were sampled from a man younger than 40 with active or convalescent COVID-19.

DNA for the CDR3: TGTGCCAGCAGTGACCGTCACAATGAGCAGTTCTTC. This codes for CASSDRHNEQFF. V gene TRBV6-1 combines with J gene TRBJ2-1; no reliable D call. Germline assignment: CDR1 MNHNS and CDR2 SASEGT. Trimming removed 3 bases from V and 5 bases from J, with 5 bases in between. CDR3 size: 12 residues.

The table lists this clone with a few counts. V gene TRBV5-4 combines with J gene TRBJ2-6, with TRBD1 as a possible D gene (5 bases). The length of the CDR3 is 15 residues. V was shortened by 4 bases and J by 5 bases, with 13 bases between the two germline ends. Germline values: CDR1 SGHNT, CDR2 YYREEE (reference sequence). The CDR3 is CASSLDSARANVLTF. The CDR3 DNA reads TGTGCCAGCAGCCTAGACAGCGCCAGGGCCAACGTCCTGACTTTC.

The chain carries TRBV6-1 and TRBJ2-5; 9 bases are a match to TRBD2. From germline, CDR1 is MNHNS and CDR2 SASEGT. Unmatched junction bases numbered 13, after V lost 0 bases and J lost 5 bases. The CDR3 loop spans 18 amino acids. This CDR3 reads CASSEALGSSGGWETQYF. CDR3 in DNA: TGTGCCAGCAGTGAAGCGCTTGGGAGTAGCGGGGGTTGGGAGACCCAGTACTTC.

The chain couples TRBV3-1 (or the pseudogene TRBV3-2) to TRBJ1-1; a possible D gene is TRBD1 (6 bases). Germline-derived CDR1 and CDR2 are LGHDT and YNNKEL (reference sequence). The length of the CDR3 is 13 residues. Trimming removed 2 bases at V and 5 bases at J, with 9 bases between. For the CDR3, the DNA is TGTGCCAGCAGCCAACTTAGGGGGACTGAAGCTTTCTTT. It is translated as CASSQLRGTEAFF.

This clone was observed a handful of times. The chain couples TRBV3-1 (or the pseudogene TRBV3-2) to TRBJ1-6; D not certain. Germline-derived CDR1 and CDR2 are LGHDT and YNNKEL (reference sequence). V gave up 1 base and J gave up 5 bases, with 6 bases separating them. The CDR3 covers 14 residues. The CDR3 spells CASSQGSDNSPLHF. The DNA of the CDR3 is TGTGCCAGCAGCCAAGGCTCAGATAATTCACCCCTCCACTTT.

This sequence joins TRBV3-1 (or the pseudogene TRBV3-2) and TRBJ2-5; D is perhaps TRBD2 (6 bases). Germline V gene sequence: CDR1 LGHDT, CDR2 YNNKEL (reference sequence). V dropped 4 bases and J dropped 3 bases, with 18 bases sitting between them. This CDR3 is built from 16 residues. Written as DNA, the CDR3 is TGTGCCAGCAGCCCACGGGAGCCCCGACGAAAAGAGACCCAGTACTTC. Its translation: CASSPREPRRKETQYF.

The chain couples TRBV5-8 to TRBJ2-7, with TRBD1 matching 9 bases. V gave up 4 bases and J gave up 1 base; unmatched junction bases: 6. The CDR3 is 15 residues long. Germline CDR1 is SGHTS and CDR2 is YDEGEE. The CDR3 bases are TGTGCCAGCAGCAGGAGTGGGACAGGGTCCTACGAGCAGTACTTC. Its translation: CASSRSGTGSYEQYF.

This clone was observed once. The chain carries TRBV7-2 and TRBJ2-5, with 9 positions matching TRBD1. Germline assignment: CDR1 SGHTA and CDR2 FQGNSA. V gave up 7 bases and J gave up 4 bases; unmatched junction bases: 10. CDR3 length equals 15 residues. The CDR3 here is CASTLLGTGLETQYF. CDR3 nucleotides: TGTGCCAGCACCCTTTTAGGGACAGGGTTAGAGACCCAGTACTTC.

The chain is built from TRBV15 and TRBJ2-3; D gene uncertain. The CDR3 is 16 amino acids. V lost 4 bases, J lost 2 bases, and 16 bases lay in between. The V gene's germline CDR1 is LNHNV and CDR2 YYDKDF (reference sequence). The chain's CDR3 is CATSTRSSRNTDTQYF. CDR3 coding DNA: TGTGCCACCAGCACCCGGTCCTCGCGGAACACAGATACGCAGTATTTT.

This chain uses TRBV6-1 with TRBJ1-6; tentatively, D is TRBD1 (5 bases). V lost 2 bases to trimming and J lost 0 bases, with 14 bases between them. The CDR3 is 18 residues long. Per the germline V gene, CDR1 is MNHNS and CDR2 is SASEGT. In nucleotides, the CDR3 is TGTGCCAGCAGTGAATCAGGGTCCTTCAGCTCCTATAATTCACCCCTCCACTTT. It translates to CASSESGSFSSYNSPLHF.

The V gene is TRBV7-2, the J gene TRBJ1-4, with 7 nucleotides matching TRBD1. Germline loops: CDR1 SGHTA, CDR2 FQGNSA. After removal of 5 bases from V and 4 bases from J, the junction contained 13 bases not matched to a gene. The CDR3 is made up of 17 amino acids. For the CDR3, the DNA is TGTGCCAGCAGCCCCTACGCCGGACAGGTGGATAATGAAAAACTGTTTTTT. Translation gives CASSPYAGQVDNEKLFF.

The chain joins TRBV7-2 to TRBJ2-3, with TRBD1 identical over 8 bases. This CDR3 has 14 amino acids. With V trimmed by 5 bases and J by 3 bases, 4 bases remained unmatched. Germline assignment: CDR1 SGHTA and CDR2 FQGNSA. The CDR3 bases are TGTGCCAGCAGCCCTGGACAGGGAACAGATACGCAGTATTTT. It specifies CASSPGQGTDTQYF. Based on the CDR3 plus reference TRBV7-2 and TRBJ2-3, the full variable domain is GAGVSQSPSNKVTEKGKDVELRCDPISGHTALYWYRQSLGQGLEFLIYFQGNSAPDKSGLPSDRFSAERTGGSVSTLTIQRTQQEDSAVYLCASSPGQGTDTQYFGPGTRLTVL.

V is TRBV6-1 and J is TRBJ2-3; 9 bases map to TRBD2. There are 15 residues in the CDR3. The ends lost 1 base at V and 2 bases at J; junction bases unmatched: 1. Germline V gene data show CDR1 as MNHNS and CDR2 as SASEGT. The DNA for the CDR3 is TGTGCCAGCAGTGAAGGCGGGGGGGCCACAGATACGCAGTATTTT. This translates into CASSEGGGATDTQYF.

This clone is a singleton in its sample. J is TRBJ1-1 and V is TRBV9; D ambiguous. Per the germline V gene, CDR1 is SGDLS and CDR2 is YYNGEE. There are 14 residues in the CDR3. Trimming pared 0 bases from V and 0 bases from J, leaving 6 bases between. CDR3 sequence reads: CASSVESMNTEAFF. In nucleotides, the CDR3 is TGTGCCAGCAGCGTAGAATCTATGAACACTGAAGCTTTCTTT.

V gene TRBV7-9 combines with J gene TRBJ1-1, with D perhaps TRBD1 (6 bases). CDR1 is SEHNR and CDR2 is FQNEAQ in the germline V gene (reference sequence). This CDR3 is 13 amino acids long. Trimming left V 5 bases short and J 8 bases short, with 15 bases between. CDR3 protein: CASSETGTHEAFF. Here the CDR3 DNA reads TGTGCCAGCAGCGAGACCGGGACACACGAAGCTTTCTTT.

V usage is TRBV4-2 and J usage is TRBJ2-2; 10 bases match TRBD2. V lost 2 bases, J lost 3 bases, and 9 bases stayed unmatched. Germline CDR1 reads LGHNA; CDR2 reads YNFKEQ. The CDR3 has 18 amino acids. In DNA, the CDR3 is TGTGCCAGCAGCCAACCCCGAGGACTAGCGGATCACACCGGGGAGCTGTTTTTT. Amino acids: CASSQPRGLADHTGELFF.

This chain uses TRBV4-3 with TRBJ1-6, with unresolved D. Per the germline V gene, CDR1 is LGHNA and CDR2 is YSLEER. Trimming removed 1 base at V and 2 bases at J, with 6 bases between. This CDR3 is 15 amino acids long. CDR3 sequence reads: CASSQAGAYNSPLHF. The CDR3 DNA follows: TGCGCCAGCAGCCAAGCCGGGGCCTATAATTCACCCCTCCACTTT.